This TCR beta chain was sequenced during a study of blood T cells in healthy people across ages. Study-level results: CMV infection status of these donors was not known.

A J-beta primer mix and a sample-barcoded 5' primer were used in a second PCR of about 7 to 12 cycles. TCRdb reprocessed the 5' RACE reads via MiXCR and lists one record per CDR3 protein. The sample has 250,000 to 300,000 distinct CDR3 sequences, roughly 26% seen once. V was pared by 1 base and J by 5 bases, with 7 bases of the junction left unmatched. CDR1 and CDR2 (germline): MGHRA, YSYEKL. This CDR3 is built from 16 residues. This clonotype was recorded a few times. Its antigen is undetermined. The specimen was blood. The rearrangement links TRBV4-1 to TRBJ2-5, with 10 bases that match TRBD2. This TCR came from a woman in her 70s in good health. CDR3 amino acids: CASSQVPSGSGETQYF. DNA for the CDR3: TGCGCCAGCAGCCAAGTTCCTAGCGGGAGCGGTGAGACCCAGTACTTC.